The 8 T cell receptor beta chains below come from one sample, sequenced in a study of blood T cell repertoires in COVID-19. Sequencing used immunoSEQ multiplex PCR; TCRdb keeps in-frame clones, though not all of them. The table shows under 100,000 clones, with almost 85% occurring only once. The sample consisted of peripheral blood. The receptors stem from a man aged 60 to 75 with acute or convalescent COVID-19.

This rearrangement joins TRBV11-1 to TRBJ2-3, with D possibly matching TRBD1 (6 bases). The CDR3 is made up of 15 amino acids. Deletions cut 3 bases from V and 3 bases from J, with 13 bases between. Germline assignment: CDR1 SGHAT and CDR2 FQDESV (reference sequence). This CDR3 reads CASSFQQGTTDTQYF. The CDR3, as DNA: TGTGCCAGCAGCTTTCAACAGGGCACGACAGATACGCAGTATTTT.

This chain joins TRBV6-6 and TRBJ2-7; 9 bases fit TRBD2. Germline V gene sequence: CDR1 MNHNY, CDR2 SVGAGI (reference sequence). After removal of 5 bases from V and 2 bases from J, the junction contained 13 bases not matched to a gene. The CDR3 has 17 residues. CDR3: CASSRAFLAGPTYEQYF. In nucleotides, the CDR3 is TGTGCCAGCAGTCGTGCCTTCCTAGCGGGGCCCACCTACGAGCAGTACTTC.

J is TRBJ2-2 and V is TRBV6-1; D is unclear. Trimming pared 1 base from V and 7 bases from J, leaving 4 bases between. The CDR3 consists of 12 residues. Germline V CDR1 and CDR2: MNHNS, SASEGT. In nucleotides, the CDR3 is TGTGCCAGCAGTGAAGTTCGCGGGGAGCTGTTTTTT. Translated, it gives CASSEVRGELFF.

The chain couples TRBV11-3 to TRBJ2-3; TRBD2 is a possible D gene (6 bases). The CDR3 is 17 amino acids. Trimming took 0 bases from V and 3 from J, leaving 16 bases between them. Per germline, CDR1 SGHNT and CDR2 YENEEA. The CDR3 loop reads CASSLDGARRVTDTQYF. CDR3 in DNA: TGTGCCAGCAGCTTAGATGGGGCGCGGAGGGTTACAGATACGCAGTATTTT.

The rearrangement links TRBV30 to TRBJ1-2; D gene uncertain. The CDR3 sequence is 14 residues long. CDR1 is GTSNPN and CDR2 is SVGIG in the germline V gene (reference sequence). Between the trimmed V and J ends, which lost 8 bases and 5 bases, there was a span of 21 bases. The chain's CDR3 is CAQKEKAGVYGYTF. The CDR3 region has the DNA TGTGCCCAAAAGGAGAAGGCCGGGGTTTATGGCTACACCTTC. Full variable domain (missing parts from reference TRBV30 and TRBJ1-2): SQTIHQWPATLVQPVGSPLSLECTVEGTSNPNLYWYRQAAGRGLQLLFYSVGIGQISSEVPQNLSASRPQDRQFILSSKKLLLSDSGFYLCAQKEKAGVYGYTFGSGTRLTVV.

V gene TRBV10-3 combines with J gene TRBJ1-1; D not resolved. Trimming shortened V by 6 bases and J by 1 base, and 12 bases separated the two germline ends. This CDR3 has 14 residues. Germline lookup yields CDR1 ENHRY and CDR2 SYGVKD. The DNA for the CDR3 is TGTGCCATCAGGAACAGTGATTCGAACACTGAAGCTTTCTTT. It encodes CAIRNSDSNTEAFF.

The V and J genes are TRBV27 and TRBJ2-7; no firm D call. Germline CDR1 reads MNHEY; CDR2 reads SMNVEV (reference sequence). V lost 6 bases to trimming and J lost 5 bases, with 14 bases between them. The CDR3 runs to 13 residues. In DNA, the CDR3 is TGTGCCAGCAGCTTTTTAAAGAGCGACGAGCAGTACTTC. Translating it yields CASSFLKSDEQYF.

The CDR3: CASSAGGTGNTIYF. The CDR3 DNA follows: TGTGCCAGCAGCGCAGGGGGGACTGGAAACACCATATATTTT. The V call is TRBV27, the J call TRBJ1-3; 7 positions match TRBD1. The CDR3 runs 14 residues. Germline lookup yields CDR1 MNHEY and CDR2 SMNVEV (reference sequence). V lost 6 bases and J lost 2; bases outside the gene matches: 4.